The entry below describes one T cell receptor (beta chain). Its antigen is not known. Libraries were prepared by immunoSEQ multiplex PCR; TCRdb keeps only in-frame clonotypes and omits some of them. This sample carries about 1 million clones, about 75% of them seen once, and the ten largest clones take around 1.4%. These data come from a study of shared clonotypes between healthy human individuals. Points from the study as a whole: Of the naive CD4 clonotypes, 4% to 5% were shared across a handful of donors.

The CDR3 is 14 residues long. Germline V gene lookup returns CDR1 MRHNA and CDR2 SNTAGT. V was cut by 2 bases and J by 0 bases, with 6 bases left in between. The chain uses TRBV6-4 and TRBJ2-3; D not resolved. Source material: memory CD4+ T cells sorted from blood. As to subset: CD45RA-negative fraction. The TCR was taken from a man between 18 and 35 years old in good health. The CDR3 DNA is TGTGCCAGCAGTGACGATCGTAGCACAGATACGCAGTATTTT. This sequence encodes CASSDDRSTDTQYF.